These 18 T cell receptor beta chains originate from one sample sequenced in a study of metastatic and nonmetastatic thyroid tumors. The entire patient cohort was treatment-naive prior to thyroid surgery. TCRdb redid the clone calls on the PCR reads using MiXCR. The table shows about 13,000 clones, with around 23% occurring only once. Sequencing input: blood. All receptors come from a female donor with papillary thyroid cancer or a benign thyroid nodule (not recorded which). Some clones in this sample may be carry-over from other donors' samples.

Notes on this clone: A read error may be the cause here, since a much bigger clone is one base away. The CDR3 carries no conserved terminal phenylalanine or tryptophan, so it likely arises from a read error. V gene TRBV6-1 combines with J gene TRBJ2-7; D possibly matches TRBD1 or TRBD2 (6 bases each). This CDR3 is 17 amino acids long. Germline assignment: CDR1 MNHNS and CDR2 SASEGT. Deletions cut 6 bases from V and 7 bases from J, with 28 bases between. The CDR3 reads CASSFSVGPGGLGEQYL. In nucleotides, the CDR3 is TGTGCCAGCAGCTTTTCGGTCGGCCCCGGGGGCCTGGGTGAGCAGTACTTA.

Worth noting for this clone: One junction end disagrees with the germline gene, perhaps due to a read error. The rearrangement joins TRBV5-1 to TRBJ2-3; D ambiguous. Germline CDR1 SGHRS, CDR2 YFSETQ. The CDR3 sequence is 14 residues long. CDR3 nucleotide sequence: TGCGCCAGCAGCTCCCCATCGAGCACAGATACACAGTATTTT. Translated, it gives CASSSPSSTDTQYF. Full variable domain (outside the CDR3, taken from reference TRBV5-1 and TRBJ2-3): KAGVTQTPRYLIKTRGQQVTLSCSPISGHRSVSWYQQTPGQGLQFLFEYFSETQRNKGNFPGRFSGRQFSNSRSEMNVSTLELGDSALYLCASSSPSSTDTQYFGPGTRLTVL.

Note on this clone: The same CDR3 can be traced to other DNA sequences in this sample. This chain uses TRBV10-3 with TRBJ2-6; D remains unclear. The CDR3 runs 16 residues. V was cut by 7 bases and J by 2 bases, with 15 bases left in between. The germline gives CDR1 ENHRY, CDR2 SYGVKD. CDR3 loop: CAITPPTRPGANVLTF. The CDR3 DNA follows: TGTGCCATCACACCCCCAACCCGTCCTGGGGCCAACGTCCTGACTTTC.

This clone has ten or more counts. The rearrangement links TRBV9 to TRBJ2-5, with D perhaps TRBD2 (6 bases). This CDR3 contains 14 residues. Germline V gene data show CDR1 as SGDLS and CDR2 as YYNGEE. Trimming left V 0 bases short and J 4 bases short, with 10 bases between. In DNA, the CDR3 is TGTGCCAGCAGCGTAGACTTGGGGGGAGAGACCCAGTACTTC. Its protein product is CASSVDLGGETQYF.

This clone was seen ten or more times. This chain links TRBV5-1 with TRBJ2-7, with D possibly matching TRBD2 (5 bases). V lost 5 bases, J lost 0 bases, and 6 bases lay in between. The CDR3 is 12 amino acids. The germline CDR1 and CDR2 sequences are SGHRS and YFSETQ. The CDR3 here is CASRRDSYEQYF. Here the CDR3 DNA reads TGCGCCAGCAGACGGGACTCCTACGAGCAGTACTTC.

In its sample, this clone was seen a few times. J is TRBJ2-2 and V is TRBV24-1; D not resolved. Germline CDR1 is KGHDR and CDR2 is SFDVKD. This CDR3 is 13 amino acids long. Trimming pared 4 bases from V and 1 base from J, leaving 3 bases between. This CDR3 reads CATSDQNTGELFF. The DNA for the CDR3 is TGTGCCACCAGTGACCAGAACACCGGGGAGCTGTTTTTT.

The rearrangement uses TRBV13 and TRBJ2-7; D assignment may be TRBD1 or TRBD2 (5 bases each). The CDR3 consists of 15 residues. Per the germline V gene, CDR1 is PRHDT and CDR2 is FYEKMQ (reference sequence). The germline V and J ends were trimmed by 0 bases and 2 bases, with 11 bases remaining between them. The CDR3 DNA is TGTGCCAGCAGCTTAGGAGGGGCGGGCGCCTACGAGCAGTACTTC. It encodes CASSLGGAGAYEQYF. Drawing the rest from reference TRBV13 and TRBJ2-7, the complete variable domain is AAGVIQSPRHLIKEKRETATLKCYPIPRHDTVYWYQQGPGQDPQFLISFYEKMQSDKGSIPDRFSAQQFSDYHSELNMSSLELGDSALYFCASSLGGAGAYEQYFGPGTRLTVT.

This chain uses TRBV2 with TRBJ2-2; D perhaps matches TRBD1 (6 bases). Trimming took 7 bases from V and 6 from J, leaving 12 bases between them. Germline CDR1 reads SNHLY; CDR2 reads FYNNEI. This CDR3 is built from 13 residues. This chain's CDR3 is CASISQGSGELFF. CDR3 nucleotides: TGTGCCAGCATCAGCCAGGGGTCCGGGGAGCTGTTTTTT. The complete variable domain, with remaining parts taken from reference TRBV2 and TRBJ2-2, reads EPEVTQTPSHQVTQMGQEVILRCVPISNHLYFYWYRQILGQKVEFLVSFYNNEISEKSEIFDDQFSVERPDGSNFTLKIRSTKLEDSAMYFCASISQGSGELFFGEGSRLTVL.

In its sample, this clone was seen a few times. This CDR3 reads CASRTNRADTQYF. The CDR3 DNA follows: TGTGCCAGCAGGACCAACAGGGCAGATACGCAGTATTTT. The rearrangement joins TRBV5-4 to TRBJ2-3; a possible D gene is TRBD1 (6 bases). CDR1 is SGHNT and CDR2 is YYREEE in the germline V gene (reference sequence). V shed 5 bases and J shed 4 bases, with 11 bases lying between them. This CDR3 is 13 amino acids long.

This clone was picked up many times. The DNA of the CDR3 is TGTGCCAGCACCCCGAGATTAGGGCGGGATACTGAAGCTTTCTTT. Encoded protein: CASTPRLGRDTEAFF. The rearrangement uses TRBV5-5 and TRBJ1-1; D remains unclear. Per the germline V gene, CDR1 is SGHKS and CDR2 is YYEKEE (reference sequence). There are 15 residues in the CDR3. Trimming left V 6 bases short and J 5 bases short, with 20 bases between.

V and J are TRBV30 and TRBJ1-5, with a possible D match to TRBD1 (6 bases). From germline, CDR1 is GTSNPN and CDR2 SVGIG (reference sequence). The CDR3 spans 16 residues. Deletions cut 0 bases from V and 6 bases from J, with 18 bases between. CDR3 DNA sequence: TGTGCCTGGAGTGTACGAGGAATGGGGGCTGGTCAGCCCCAGCATTTT. Protein product: CAWSVRGMGAGQPQHF. The full variable domain, rest sourced from reference TRBV30 and TRBJ1-5, is SQTIHQWPATLVQPVGSPLSLECTVEGTSNPNLYWYRQAAGRGLQLLFYSVGIGQISSEVPQNLSASRPQDRQFILSSKKLLLSDSGFYLCAWSVRGMGAGQPQHFGDGTRLSIL.

This clone has a count of ten or more. The chain combines TRBV30 with TRBJ2-7; D remains ambiguous. Trimming pared 0 bases from V and 3 bases from J, leaving 9 bases between. From germline, CDR1 is GTSNPN and CDR2 SVGIG (reference sequence). The CDR3 runs 13 residues. In DNA form, the CDR3 reads TGTGCCTGGAGTGTATCTGGGAACTACGAGCAGTACTTC. It specifies CAWSVSGNYEQYF. Full variable domain (rest looked up from reference TRBV30 and TRBJ2-7): SQTIHQWPATLVQPVGSPLSLECTVEGTSNPNLYWYRQAAGRGLQLLFYSVGIGQISSEVPQNLSASRPQDRQFILSSKKLLLSDSGFYLCAWSVSGNYEQYFGPGTRLTVT.

By sample fraction, this clone is medium-sized (0.01 to 0.1%). This rearrangement joins TRBV11-2 to TRBJ2-7; D gene uncertain. V lost 2 bases and J 2 bases, leaving 7 bases between the germline ends. CDR3 length: 13 residues. Per germline, CDR1 SGHAT and CDR2 FQNNGV. The CDR3 here is CASSLTGAYEQYF. CDR3 DNA sequence: TGTGCCAGCAGCTTAACCGGAGCCTACGAGCAGTACTTC.

The chain carries TRBV20-1 and TRBJ2-3; 14 nucleotides agree with TRBD2. This CDR3 has 20 residues. With V trimmed by 0 bases and J by 3 bases, 14 bases remained unmatched. Germline V gene data show CDR1 as DFQATT and CDR2 as SNEGSKA (reference sequence). The CDR3 DNA reads TGCAGTGCTAGAGATCAGTTGGGACTAGCGGGAGTAGGGAGGACAGATACGCAGTATTTT. Translation: CSARDQLGLAGVGRTDTQYF.

This clone was recorded only once. Germline and junction disagree at one end, which may indicate a read error. The rearrangement uses TRBV9 and TRBJ2-3, with 9 bases lining up with TRBD2. The germline gives CDR1 SGDLS, CDR2 YYNGEE. This CDR3 has 15 residues. The CDR3 nucleotides are TGTGCCAGCAGATTTGCCGGGACTAGCACAGACACGCAGTATTTT. It specifies CASRFAGTSTDTQYF.

In its sample, this clone was seen a few times. At one end, the junction sequence differs from germline, possibly due to a read error. V and J are TRBV10-3 and TRBJ2-1; the match to TRBD1 covers 7 bases. Germline V gene data show CDR1 as ENHRY and CDR2 as SYGVKD. The CDR3 covers 14 residues. In DNA form, the CDR3 reads TGTGCCATCAGTGGCCGGGACAGCAACAATGAGCATTTCTTC. This gives the protein CAISGRDSNNEHFF.

There are many counts of this clone. The genes are TRBV2 and TRBJ2-2; the D gene is possibly TRBD1 (5 bases). Trimming cost V 9 bases and J 3 bases, with 20 bases left between them. The germline V gene encodes CDR1 SNHLY and CDR2 FYNNEI. The CDR3 is made up of 16 amino acids. The CDR3 is CARYPPGQSDTGELFF. CDR3 DNA: TGTGCCAGATACCCCCCAGGGCAATCGGACACCGGGGAGCTGTTTTTT.

By sample fraction, this clone is medium-sized. This rearrangement joins TRBV12-3 or TRBV12-4 to TRBJ1-1; TRBD1 might be the D (6 bases). Trimming left V 2 bases short and J 3 bases short, with 10 bases between. This CDR3 contains 14 residues. The CDR3 bases are TGTGCCAGCAGTTTAAGGGGGTGGGACACTGAAGCTTTCTTT. Translated: CASSLRGWDTEAFF.